This is a list of T cell receptor beta chains from one sample in a study of cytomegalovirus exposure and HLA in healthy donors. The table came from immunoSEQ multiplex PCR; TCRdb's copy has only in-frame clones and leaves some out. The data hold roughly 190,000 clones, with approximately 85% observed a single time. The sequenced sample was PBMCs. The receptors come from a girl under 18 in good health and CMV-seropositive. Both conserved end residues are part of each CDR3. Each record gives: D gene, J gene, V gene, clone size, CDR3 DNA, CDR3 protein. A D gene is named only where the DNA matches it firmly. Clone size appears in some rows only: once, few, many, or a class for an expanded clone.

d_gene: .
j_gene: TRBJ2-1
v_gene: TRBV25-1
abundance: .
CDR3nt: TGTGCCAGCAGTGAATATTACAGGGACAATGAGCAGTTCTTC
CDR3aa: CASSEYYRDNEQFF

d_gene: TRBD1
j_gene: TRBJ1-2
v_gene: TRBV19
abundance: once
CDR3nt: TGTGCCAGTACTCAGGGGGGCTATGGCTACACCTTC
CDR3aa: CASTQGGYGYTF

d_gene: .
j_gene: TRBJ2-3
v_gene: TRBV7-8
abundance: .
CDR3nt: TGTGCCAGCAGCTTAGGCCTCTCGGGAGCCGATACGCAGTATTTT
CDR3aa: CASSLGLSGADTQYF

d_gene: .
j_gene: TRBJ2-1
v_gene: TRBV6-1
abundance: .
CDR3nt: TGTGCCAGCAGTAAGACAGACTACAATGAGCAGTTCTTC
CDR3aa: CASSKTDYNEQFF

d_gene: .
j_gene: TRBJ1-1
v_gene: TRBV5-1
abundance: .
CDR3nt: TGCGCCAGCAGCTTGGCGGGAGTCACTGAAGCTTTCTTT
CDR3aa: CASSLAGVTEAFF

d_gene: .
j_gene: TRBJ1-5
v_gene: TRBV19
abundance: .
CDR3nt: TGTGCCAGTAGTATAGTCCCCGGAGATCAGCCCCAGCATTTT
CDR3aa: CASSIVPGDQPQHF

d_gene: .
j_gene: TRBJ2-1
v_gene: TRBV6-1
abundance: .
CDR3nt: TGTGCCAGCAGTGACCTCGACAGCATCTCCTACAATGAGCAGTTCTTC
CDR3aa: CASSDLDSISYNEQFF

d_gene: TRBD2
j_gene: TRBJ2-1
v_gene: TRBV4-1
abundance: .
CDR3nt: TGCGCCAGCAGCCTCCGCAGCGGGGGGGTAAAGACCCAGTACAATGAGCAGTTCTTC
CDR3aa: CASSLRSGGVKTQYNEQFF

d_gene: .
j_gene: TRBJ1-1
v_gene: TRBV6-6
abundance: .
CDR3nt: TGTGCCAGCAGGGGTGGGGGGTCCACTGAAGCTTTCTTT
CDR3aa: CASRGGGSTEAFF

d_gene: TRBD1
j_gene: TRBJ1-2
v_gene: TRBV7-2
abundance: few
CDR3nt: TGTGCCAGCAGCCCACAGGGGATCTATGGCTACACCTTC
CDR3aa: CASSPQGIYGYTF

d_gene: TRBD1
j_gene: TRBJ2-5
v_gene: TRBV5-4
abundance: once
CDR3nt: TGTGCCACCATGATAAGGGGGCTAGAAGAGCAGTACTTC
CDR3aa: CATMIRGLEEQYF

d_gene: .
j_gene: TRBJ1-6
v_gene: TRBV27
abundance: .
CDR3nt: TGTGCCAGCAGTCTCAAACCCCCGCCCGCGGGGGGAAATTCACCCCTCCACTTT
CDR3aa: CASSLKPPPAGGNSPLHF

d_gene: .
j_gene: TRBJ1-1
v_gene: TRBV7-2
abundance: few
CDR3nt: TGTGCCAGCAGCTTAAGGTTCGCCCACACAGTGAACACTGAAGCTTTCTTT
CDR3aa: CASSLRFAHTVNTEAFF

d_gene: TRBD1
j_gene: TRBJ2-2
v_gene: TRBV6-4
abundance: .
CDR3nt: TGTGCCAGCAGTGACGGCCTTCAGGGGGCCGCCGGGGAGCTGTTTTTT
CDR3aa: CASSDGLQGAAGELFF

d_gene: .
j_gene: TRBJ1-5
v_gene: TRBV6-1
abundance: few
CDR3nt: TGTGCCAGCAGTGAATCCAGGGCTTGGAATCAGCCCCAGCATTTT
CDR3aa: CASSESRAWNQPQHF

d_gene: TRBD2
j_gene: TRBJ2-5
v_gene: TRBV7-2
abundance: .
CDR3nt: TGTGCCAGCAGCCCTCAAAGGCAATCAGCGGGGAAAGAGACCCAGTACTTC
CDR3aa: CASSPQRQSAGKETQYF

d_gene: .
j_gene: TRBJ1-4
v_gene: TRBV6-4
abundance: few
CDR3nt: TGTGCCAGCAGAAAGAACGAACAGGGTAATGAAAAACTGTTTTTT
CDR3aa: CASRKNEQGNEKLFF

d_gene: .
j_gene: TRBJ1-1
v_gene: TRBV11-3
abundance: .
CDR3nt: TGTGCCAGCAGCCTCTCAGGAAGGTTCTCCGGACAGAACATGAACACTGAAGCTTTCTTT
CDR3aa: CASSLSGRFSGQNMNTEAFF

d_gene: .
j_gene: TRBJ1-6
v_gene: TRBV19
abundance: once
CDR3nt: TGTGCCAGTAGTATCACCGGGGGGCGCCTTGATAATTCACCCCTCCACTTT
CDR3aa: CASSITGGRLDNSPLHF

d_gene: TRBD1
j_gene: TRBJ1-1
v_gene: TRBV7-2
abundance: .
CDR3nt: TGTGCCAGCAGCTTAGCACAGGGGGCCGGTGAAGCTTTCTTT
CDR3aa: CASSLAQGAGEAFF

d_gene: TRBD1
j_gene: TRBJ2-5
v_gene: TRBV10-2
abundance: .
CDR3nt: TGCGCCAGCGCAAGCCCGGGCAACAGGGGAGAGACCCAGTACTTC
CDR3aa: CASASPGNRGETQYF

d_gene: .
j_gene: TRBJ1-5
v_gene: TRBV30
abundance: .
CDR3nt: TGTGCCTGGAGTGAAGGCGCCGGGAGTTGGGCTCAGCCCCAGCATTTT
CDR3aa: CAWSEGAGSWAQPQHF

d_gene: .
j_gene: TRBJ2-5
v_gene: TRBV25-1
abundance: .
CDR3nt: TGTGCCAGCAGTACAGGGGAGACCCAGTACTTC
CDR3aa: CASSTGETQYF